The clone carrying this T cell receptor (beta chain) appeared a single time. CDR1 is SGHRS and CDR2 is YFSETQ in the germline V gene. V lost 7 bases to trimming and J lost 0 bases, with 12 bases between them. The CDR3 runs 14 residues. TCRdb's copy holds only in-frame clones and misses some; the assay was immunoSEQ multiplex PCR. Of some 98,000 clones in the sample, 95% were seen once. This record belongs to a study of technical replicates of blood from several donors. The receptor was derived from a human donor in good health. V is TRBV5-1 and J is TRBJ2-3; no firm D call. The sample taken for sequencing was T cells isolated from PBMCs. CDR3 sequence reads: CASADIASTDTQYF. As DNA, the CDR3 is TGCGCCAGCGCAGACATCGCTAGCACAGATACGCAGTATTTT.